This is a list of T cell receptor beta chains from one sample in a study of Tregs in tolerant kidney transplant recipients. Data came from immunoSEQ multiplex PCR; TCRdb stores just in-frame clones and leaves some out. Of tens of thousands of clones in the sample, 80% to 95% were seen once. This sample comprised CD4+ T cells from blood (PBMCs), obtained 12 months after the transplant. Source of these receptors: a human patient who received a combined kidney and bone marrow transplant. These T cells may partly come from the graft donor. CDR3s include the opening cysteine and the closing phenylalanine or tryptophan. A D gene is named only where the DNA matches it firmly. Where a row states a size, it is once, few, many or the class of an expanded clone; other rows omit it.

v_gene: TRBV27; j_gene: TRBJ2-3; d_gene: -; abundance: -; CDR3nt: TGTGCCAGCAGTTTATCAACTACCCCTTTCACAGATACGCAGTATTTT; CDR3aa: CASSLSTTPFTDTQYF
v_gene: TRBV29-1; j_gene: TRBJ1-5; d_gene: -; abundance: -; CDR3nt: TGCAGCCGGGATCAGCCCCAGCATTTT; CDR3aa: CSRDQPQHF
v_gene: TRBV4-3; j_gene: TRBJ2-7; d_gene: TRBD2; abundance: -; CDR3nt: TGCGCCAGCAGCCAAGATCGGGCTAGCGGAACCTACGAGCAGTACTTC; CDR3aa: CASSQDRASGTYEQYF
v_gene: TRBV7-9; j_gene: TRBJ2-7; d_gene: -; abundance: once; CDR3nt: TGTGCCAGCAGCTTAGCACGCGCGGGGAGCGAGCAGTACTTC; CDR3aa: CASSLARAGSEQYF
v_gene: TRBV28; j_gene: TRBJ1-4; d_gene: TRBD1; abundance: -; CDR3nt: TGTGCCAGCAGACAACAGGGGACTTACGAAAAACTGTTTTTT; CDR3aa: CASRQQGTYEKLFF
v_gene: TRBV9; j_gene: TRBJ2-2; d_gene: -; abundance: -; CDR3nt: TGTGCCAGCAGCGTACGACGGGCCGGGGAGCTGTTTTTT; CDR3aa: CASSVRRAGELFF
v_gene: TRBV27; j_gene: TRBJ1-5; d_gene: -; abundance: -; CDR3nt: TGTGCCAGCAGCACCATCGGGGTGATGGGTCAGCCCCAGCATTTT; CDR3aa: CASSTIGVMGQPQHF
v_gene: TRBV4-1; j_gene: TRBJ1-6; d_gene: -; abundance: -; CDR3nt: TGCGCCAGCAGCACCACTGGGGTCGGGAGCTCCTATAATTCACCCCTCCACTTT; CDR3aa: CASSTTGVGSSYNSPLHF
v_gene: TRBV4-3; j_gene: TRBJ1-4; d_gene: TRBD1; abundance: -; CDR3nt: TGCGCCAGCAGCACACAACCCGGGACAGTTCTAGAAAAACTGTTTTTT; CDR3aa: CASSTQPGTVLEKLFF
v_gene: TRBV19; j_gene: TRBJ2-5; d_gene: TRBD2; abundance: -; CDR3nt: TGTGCCAGTAGTTTGGGACTAGCGGGGATAAAAGAGACCCAGTACTTC; CDR3aa: CASSLGLAGIKETQYF
v_gene: TRBV10-3; j_gene: TRBJ2-2; d_gene: TRBD1; abundance: -; CDR3nt: TGTGCCATCACCGGGAACCGGGACAGTGTAGTCGGGGAGCTGTTTTTT; CDR3aa: CAITGNRDSVVGELFF
v_gene: TRBV7-9; j_gene: TRBJ2-1; d_gene: TRBD2; abundance: -; CDR3nt: TGTGCCAGCAGTTCGAGACTAGCGGGAGTCAATGAGCAGTTCTTC; CDR3aa: CASSSRLAGVNEQFF
v_gene: TRBV18; j_gene: TRBJ1-2; d_gene: TRBD1; abundance: -; CDR3nt: TGTGCCAGCTCACCACTACAGGGGCAGGTCGGTGGCTACACCTTC; CDR3aa: CASSPLQGQVGGYTF
v_gene: TRBV7-2; j_gene: TRBJ2-4; d_gene: TRBD1; abundance: -; CDR3nt: TGTGCCAGCAGCTTAACGTTGGGGACAGGGTATAGCATTCAGTACTTC; CDR3aa: CASSLTLGTGYSIQYF
v_gene: TRBV19; j_gene: TRBJ2-5; d_gene: TRBD1; abundance: -; CDR3nt: TGTGCCAGTAGTTTGGACAGGGAAGAGACCCAGTACTTC; CDR3aa: CASSLDREETQYF
v_gene: TRBV19; j_gene: TRBJ2-1; d_gene: -; abundance: -; CDR3nt: TGTGCCAGTAGTAGGGGGGTCTACAATGAGCAGTTCTTC; CDR3aa: CASSRGVYNEQFF
v_gene: TRBV28; j_gene: TRBJ2-2; d_gene: -; abundance: -; CDR3nt: TGTGCCAGTTTTAGGGGATATAACACCGGGGAGCTGTTTTTT; CDR3aa: CASFRGYNTGELFF
v_gene: TRBV11-3; j_gene: TRBJ2-7; d_gene: -; abundance: -; CDR3nt: TGTGCCAGCAGCTTACAGGGGGGATACTCCTACGAGCAGTACTTC; CDR3aa: CASSLQGGYSYEQYF
v_gene: TRBV2; j_gene: TRBJ1-3; d_gene: -; abundance: -; CDR3nt: TGTGCCAGCCCCGCGGATCTCTCTGGAAACACCATATATTTT; CDR3aa: CASPADLSGNTIYF
v_gene: TRBV7-9; j_gene: TRBJ2-7; d_gene: TRBD1; abundance: -; CDR3nt: TGTGCCAGCAGCCAAACCGGGGACAGAGCCTACGAGCAGTACTTC; CDR3aa: CASSQTGDRAYEQYF
v_gene: TRBV15; j_gene: TRBJ2-3; d_gene: -; abundance: -; CDR3nt: TGTGCCACCAGCAGAGGGGGGCCCCTGACAGATACGCAGTATTTT; CDR3aa: CATSRGGPLTDTQYF
v_gene: TRBV29-1; j_gene: TRBJ1-2; d_gene: TRBD1; abundance: -; CDR3nt: TGCAGCGCAGGGGGGTGGCAGAGAGCCTCCTACACCTTC; CDR3aa: CSAGGWQRASYTF
v_gene: TRBV15; j_gene: TRBJ1-2; d_gene: -; abundance: -; CDR3nt: TGTGCCACCAGCAGAGATATAGGGGCCGCTTATGCTGGCTACACCTTC; CDR3aa: CATSRDIGAAYAGYTF
v_gene: TRBV7-9; j_gene: TRBJ2-7; d_gene: TRBD2; abundance: -; CDR3nt: TGTGCCAGCAGCTTAGGAGTCTGGACTAGCTTTCTCGAGCAGTACTTC; CDR3aa: CASSLGVWTSFLEQYF
v_gene: TRBV7-7; j_gene: TRBJ2-5; d_gene: -; abundance: -; CDR3nt: TGTGCCAGCAGCCCCACTAAAGAGACCCAGTACTTC; CDR3aa: CASSPTKETQYF
v_gene: TRBV7-2; j_gene: TRBJ2-4; d_gene: TRBD2; abundance: -; CDR3nt: TGTGCCAGCAGCTTAGCCCATGGAGCGGGGGGTCGGAACATTCAGTACTTC; CDR3aa: CASSLAHGAGGRNIQYF
v_gene: TRBV7-6; j_gene: TRBJ2-3; d_gene: TRBD1; abundance: -; CDR3nt: TGTGCCAGCAGCCACAGGGGAAATACGCAGTATTTT; CDR3aa: CASSHRGNTQYF
v_gene: TRBV30; j_gene: TRBJ2-7; d_gene: TRBD2; abundance: -; CDR3nt: TGTGCCTGGAGTGTACTCCGCGGGGGCTACGAGCAGTACTTC; CDR3aa: CAWSVLRGGYEQYF
v_gene: TRBV4-3; j_gene: TRBJ1-5; d_gene: -; abundance: few; CDR3nt: TGCGCCAGCAGCCGCCACCTGGGGGGGGGAGATCAGCCCCAGCATTTT; CDR3aa: CASSRHLGGGDQPQHF
v_gene: TRBV27; j_gene: TRBJ1-2; d_gene: TRBD1; abundance: -; CDR3nt: TGTGCCAGCAGTGTAACCCGGGACAGGGGGCTTGGCTACACCTTC; CDR3aa: CASSVTRDRGLGYTF
v_gene: TRBV27; j_gene: TRBJ1-1; d_gene: -; abundance: -; CDR3nt: TGTGCCAGCAGTCACGGACTGAGGCCCGCAGAAGCTTTCTTT; CDR3aa: CASSHGLRPAEAFF
v_gene: TRBV30; j_gene: TRBJ2-7; d_gene: -; abundance: -; CDR3nt: TGTGCCTGGAGTCCCCATCACTACGAGCAGTACTTC; CDR3aa: CAWSPHHYEQYF
v_gene: TRBV7-2; j_gene: TRBJ2-1; d_gene: TRBD2; abundance: -; CDR3nt: TGTGCCAGCAGCTTAAAGGGACTAGCGGGGATCGGGCCGTTCTTC; CDR3aa: CASSLKGLAGIGPFF
v_gene: TRBV30; j_gene: TRBJ2-7; d_gene: TRBD1; abundance: -; CDR3nt: TGTGCCTGGATACCCGGGACAGGGGGCTACGAGCAGTACTTC; CDR3aa: CAWIPGTGGYEQYF
v_gene: TRBV29-1; j_gene: TRBJ2-3; d_gene: -; abundance: once; CDR3nt: TGCAGCGTTTACTTACCGATTTTGGCGGGCTTACATCCCGGAGATACGCAGTATTTT; CDR3aa: CSVYLPILAGLHPGDTQYF
v_gene: TRBV12-2; j_gene: TRBJ1-3; d_gene: -; abundance: -; CDR3nt: TGTGCAAGTCGGGAGACAGCAGGGTCCTCTGGAAACACCATATATTTT; CDR3aa: CASRETAGSSGNTIYF
v_gene: TRBV6-1; j_gene: TRBJ2-7; d_gene: TRBD1; abundance: -; CDR3nt: TGTGCCAGCAGTTCCGACAGGGGAAACTACGAGCAGTACTTC; CDR3aa: CASSSDRGNYEQYF
v_gene: TRBV30; j_gene: TRBJ2-1; d_gene: TRBD2; abundance: few; CDR3nt: TGTGCCTGGAGTGTACTGGCGGGAGGGATAGATGAGCAGTTCTTC; CDR3aa: CAWSVLAGGIDEQFF
v_gene: TRBV7-2; j_gene: TRBJ2-7; d_gene: TRBD1; abundance: -; CDR3nt: TGTGCCAGCAGCGTAACCGGGACAGGGTTTCCCTCCTACGAGCAGTACTTC; CDR3aa: CASSVTGTGFPSYEQYF
v_gene: TRBV6-5; j_gene: TRBJ1-1; d_gene: TRBD1; abundance: -; CDR3nt: TGTGCCAGCAGTAACCGGGACAGGGGGATATTAGCTTTCTTT; CDR3aa: CASSNRDRGILAFF
v_gene: TRBV5-1; j_gene: TRBJ2-5; d_gene: TRBD1; abundance: -; CDR3nt: TGCGCCAGCAGCTCTCTTGAGGGGGCTGGGGAGACCCAGTACTTC; CDR3aa: CASSSLEGAGETQYF
v_gene: TRBV7-7; j_gene: TRBJ2-1; d_gene: TRBD1; abundance: -; CDR3nt: TGTGCCAGCAGCCCTCGACAGGGGGAGTACAATGAGCAGTTCTTC; CDR3aa: CASSPRQGEYNEQFF
v_gene: TRBV5-5; j_gene: TRBJ1-4; d_gene: TRBD1; abundance: -; CDR3nt: TGTGCCAGCAGCGGAATCGGACAGGGAAATAATGAAAAACTGTTTTTT; CDR3aa: CASSGIGQGNNEKLFF
v_gene: TRBV18; j_gene: TRBJ2-3; d_gene: -; abundance: -; CDR3nt: TGTGCCAGCTCACCACCGGGCGCAGATACGCAGTATTTT; CDR3aa: CASSPPGADTQYF
v_gene: TRBV15; j_gene: TRBJ2-7; d_gene: -; abundance: once; CDR3nt: TGTGCCACCAGCAGAGATGCGGGGAGAGGACTAACCTACGAGCAGTACTTC; CDR3aa: CATSRDAGRGLTYEQYF
v_gene: TRBV18; j_gene: TRBJ2-1; d_gene: TRBD1; abundance: -; CDR3nt: TGTGCCAGCTCACCGGGACAGGAGACCTACAATGAGCAGTTCTTC; CDR3aa: CASSPGQETYNEQFF
v_gene: TRBV7-2; j_gene: TRBJ2-4; d_gene: -; abundance: -; CDR3nt: TGTGCCAGCAGCTTAGGTACGCGACTTATAGGCCCGGGAAACATTCAGTACTTC; CDR3aa: CASSLGTRLIGPGNIQYF
v_gene: TRBV27; j_gene: TRBJ2-3; d_gene: TRBD1; abundance: -; CDR3nt: TGTGCCAGCACTCGACAGGGGGCGGGAGATACGCAGTATTTT; CDR3aa: CASTRQGAGDTQYF
v_gene: TRBV19; j_gene: TRBJ1-2; d_gene: -; abundance: -; CDR3nt: TGTGCCAGTAGTAGACAAACAGAGTCCTATGGCTACACCTTC; CDR3aa: CASSRQTESYGYTF
v_gene: TRBV28; j_gene: TRBJ2-7; d_gene: -; abundance: -; CDR3nt: TGTGCCAGCAGTTTCCTTCTCCGGGGGAAAGGGACCCACGAGCAGTACTTC; CDR3aa: CASSFLLRGKGTHEQYF